This T cell receptor beta chain was obtained from a study of T cell repertoires in cytomegalovirus infection. Whole-study context: Used in the study were CMV epitopes, some recently identified and HLA-C-restricted, others well-studied and HLA-B-restricted. Based on public TCR beta signatures, there were indications of CMV infection and of a matching HLA type.

Trimming cost V 2 bases and J 2 bases; bases outside gene matches: 3. Looked up from germline, CDR1 is SGHTA and CDR2 is FQGNSA. The CDR3 is 16 residues long. This clonotype was counted ten times or more. Its cognate antigen is unknown. Study-wide points: HLA-C-restricted CMV clonotypes gave the most frequent clonotype in two of eight donors. Summed frequency of public TCR beta families distinguished CMV carriers with the relevant HLA.

TCRdb reanalysed the reads using MiXCR and keeps one entry per CDR3 protein. The repertoire consists of 700,000 to 900,000 distinct CDR3 sequences, with 25% to 30% occurring once and the leading ten covering about an eighth. Here the sequenced sample was cultured CD8+ T cells from PBMCs, taken from culture after CMV antigen stimulation. V usage is TRBV7-2 and J usage is TRBJ2-3; 11 positions agree with TRBD2. This clonotype was obtained from a human donor in good health (CMV status not recorded). Some clones in this sample may be carry-over from other donors' samples. The CDR3 reads CASSLILAGDTDTQYF. For the CDR3, the DNA is TGTGCCAGCAGCTTAATACTAGCGGGGGACACAGATACGCAGTATTTT.